This passage covers 13 T cell receptor beta chains from one sample sequenced in a study of tumor-infiltrating lymphocytes in primary liver carcinoma. Using a constant-region primer together with ProtoScript II reverse transcriptase, TCR beta cDNA was made from around 0.55 ug of total RNA. Each TCR beta library was derived from three nested multiplex PCR rounds that employed slightly modified ARM-PCR. TRBV1-TRBV30 forward primers paired with a C-beta reverse primer drove the first two PCR rounds, approximately 11 cycles each. TCRdb re-called the multiplex PCR reads through MiXCR, storing one row per CDR3 protein. The data show about 78,000 distinct CDR3 sequences, about 70% seen once. Bulk tissue was left unsorted, and RNA and DNA were co-extracted from 20-30 mg of it. Source material: liver tumor tissue from sampling region 4. Indicated subset: tumor region T4, right-lateral pole. The source is a woman aged 55 to 70 with primary liver carcinoma and hepatitis B virus infection.

The gene calls are TRBV29-1 and TRBJ2-5, with D possibly matching TRBD1 (5 bases). Germline V gene lookup returns CDR1 SQVTM and CDR2 ANQGSEA. CDR3 length: 16 residues. The CDR3 reads CSVNNPRNGHQETQYF. The CDR3 region has the DNA TGCAGTGTCAATAATCCGAGGAACGGACATCAAGAGACCCAGTACTTC. Variable domain in full (rest from reference TRBV29-1 and TRBJ2-5): SAVISQKPSRDICQRGTSLTIQCQVDSQVTMMFWYRQQPGQSLTLIATANQGSEATYESGFVIDKFPISRPNLTFSTLTVSNMSPEDSSIYLCSVNNPRNGHQETQYFGPGTRLLVL.

In regard to this clonotype: One end of the junction is discordant with germline, which a read error may explain. The CDR3 sequence is CASCLSAPLGNIQYF. In nucleotides, the CDR3 is TGTGCCAGCTGCTTGAGTGCACCACTTGGGAACATCCAGTACTTC. V and J are TRBV11-2 and TRBJ2-4; D not certain. Germline CDR1 reads SGHAT; CDR2 reads FQNNGV. CDR3 size: 15 residues. Full variable domain (outside the CDR3, taken from reference TRBV11-2 and TRBJ2-4): EAGVAQSPRYKIIEKRQSVAFWCNPISGHATLYWYQQILGQGPKLLIQFQNNGVVDDSQLPKDRFSAERLKGVDSTLKIQPAKLEDSAVYLCASCLSAPLGNIQYFGAGTRLSVL.

Turning to this clonotype: Compared with germline, one end of the junction differs, possibly owing to a read error. The chain employs TRBV11-2 and TRBJ2-1; D might be TRBD1 (5 bases). The CDR3 runs to 17 residues. Germline V gene data show CDR1 as SGHAT and CDR2 as FQNNGV. The CDR3 DNA is TGTGCTAGCAGTTTAGATCATCAGGGTATAGTCTACAATGAGCAGTTCTTC. Its protein is CASSLDHQGIVYNEQFF.

In its sample, this clonotype was seen many times. This chain connects TRBV6-1 to TRBJ2-5; D possibly matches TRBD1 or TRBD2 (5 bases each). The CDR3 has 16 residues. From germline, CDR1 is MNHNS and CDR2 SASEGT. Trimming left V 0 bases short and J 0 bases short, with 11 bases between. CDR3 loop: CASSEAGREYQETQYF. CDR3 bases: TGTGCCAGCAGTGAAGCGGGCAGGGAGTACCAAGAGACCCAGTACTTC.

Regarding this clonotype: A clone one base away is much larger, so this may be a read error. The CDR3 is CASSPAGGYNSPFHF. The CDR3, as DNA: TGTGCCAGCAGTCCGGCAGGAGGTTATAATTCACCCTTCCACTTT. The chain combines TRBV28 with TRBJ1-6, with unresolved D. The CDR3 covers 15 residues. The V gene's germline CDR1 is MDHEN and CDR2 SYDVKM.

Details on this clonotype: The junction departs from the called germline gene at one end, perhaps through a read error. This sequence joins TRBV28 and TRBJ2-7, with 12 bases lining up with TRBD2. This CDR3 is built from 15 residues. Germline loops: CDR1 MDHEN, CDR2 SYDVKM. The DNA for the CDR3 is TGTGCCAGCAGTTTCATGACTAGCGGGAGATCCGAGCTGTACTTC. Translated: CASSFMTSGRSELYF.

Note on this clonotype: This may stem from a read error, because a much larger clone lies one nucleotide away. V gene TRBV28 combines with J gene TRBJ2-1; perhaps D is TRBD1 or TRBD2 (6 bases each). Per the germline V gene, CDR1 is MDHEN and CDR2 is SYDVKM. V was cut by 10 bases and J by 10 bases, with 17 bases left in between. The CDR3 runs to 12 residues. The CDR3 loop reads CANTKVGGEQFF. The CDR3 bases are TGTGCCAACACCAAAGTGGGGGGCGAGCAGTTCTTC.

About this clonotype itself: The junction departs from germline at one end; a sequencing error may be responsible. In DNA, the CDR3 is TGCGCCAGCTGCCTGGACAGGGCCGCCTATGGTTACACCTTC. Encoded protein: CASCLDRAAYGYTF. This chain joins TRBV5-1 and TRBJ1-2, with TRBD1 matching over 8 bases. This CDR3 has 14 residues. Germline CDR1 is SGHRS and CDR2 is YFSETQ.

About this clonotype itself: A much bigger clone sits one base away, suggesting this may be a read error. This chain connects TRBV7-9 to TRBJ2-6; no definite D call. There are 16 residues in the CDR3. Germline V gene data show CDR1 as SEHNR and CDR2 as FQNEAQ (reference sequence). The ends were cut back, 5 bases at V and 8 bases at J, with 19 bases in the middle. CDR3 DNA: TGTGCCAGCAGCCCCACCGTCGGGTACTGGACCAACGTCCTGACTTTC. Translation: CASSPTVGYWTNVLTF.

At least ten counts were recorded for this clonotype. The chain uses TRBV29-1 and TRBJ1-1, with D maybe TRBD1 (5 bases). CDR3 length: 17 amino acids. V dropped 5 bases and J dropped 0 bases, with 22 bases sitting between them. Germline V CDR1 and CDR2: SQVTM, ANQGSEA. CDR3 sequence reads: CSVFLRGRSPMNTEAFF. Written as DNA, the CDR3 is TGCAGCGTTTTCCTTCGGGGCAGAAGCCCCATGAACACTGAAGCTTTCTTT.

In its sample, this clonotype was seen many times. The V call is TRBV29-1, the J call TRBJ1-1, with D possibly matching TRBD1 (5 bases). From germline, CDR1 is SQVTM and CDR2 ANQGSEA. Trimming took 5 bases from V and 4 from J, leaving 11 bases between them. This CDR3 comprises 12 residues. CDR3 amino acids: CSVQGRVTEAFF. CDR3 in DNA: TGCAGCGTTCAGGGAAGGGTCACTGAAGCTTTCTTT. The full variable domain, in which reference TRBV29-1 and TRBJ1-1 provide the parts outside the CDR3, is SAVISQKPSRDICQRGTSLTIQCQVDSQVTMMFWYRQQPGQSLTLIATANQGSEATYESGFVIDKFPISRPNLTFSTLTVSNMSPEDSSIYLCSVQGRVTEAFFGQGTRLTVV.

This clonotype has ten or more counts. The V and J genes are TRBV6-5 and TRBJ1-5; D not resolved. The length of the CDR3 is 13 residues. The ends were cut back, 6 bases at V and 5 bases at J, with 11 bases in the middle. Germline lookup yields CDR1 MNHEY and CDR2 SVGAGI. The CDR3 region has the DNA TGTGCCAGCAGAACTGGCCCTGATCAGCCCCAGCATTTT. Protein: CASRTGPDQPQHF.

With regard to this clonotype: At one of its ends the junction is not consistent with the germline gene, which may arise from a read error. The chain employs TRBV5-1 and TRBJ2-1; possible D gene TRBD2, 6 bases. The CDR3 has 15 amino acids. CDR1 SGHRS and CDR2 YFSETQ come from the germline V gene. The CDR3 nucleotides are TGCCCCAGCAGCTTGGAGGGGAGCTCCTACAATGAGCAGTTCTTC. It codes for CPSSLEGSSYNEQFF.